These T cell receptor beta chains were read from a single sample in a study of shared clonotypes between healthy human individuals. Assay used: immunoSEQ multiplex PCR; TCRdb lists only in-frame clones, some missing. The profile covers under 650,000 clones, with roughly 95% appearing a single time and roughly 0.06% taken by the ten largest. Sequencing used naive CD4+ T cells sorted from blood. These receptors were collected from a woman younger than 45 in good health. The CDR3 runs from the conserved cysteine through the conserved F or W. The order of the fields is D gene, V gene, J gene, clone size, CDR3 protein, CDR3 DNA. The D gene is left open where the match is weak. The size of a clone is reported for some rows only, either as once, few or many, or as a class for expanded clones.

>-|TRBV7-2|TRBJ1-2|-
CASSFSIYGYTF
TGTGCCAGCAGCTTTTCAATTTATGGCTACACCTTC
>-|TRBV6-6|TRBJ2-7|-
CASSGGYTVPSYEQYF
TGTGCCAGCAGTGGCGGCTACACAGTACCCAGCTACGAGCAGTACTTC
>-|TRBV27|TRBJ2-7|-
CASSFRGGSYEQYF
TGTGCCAGCAGTTTCAGGGGCGGCTCCTACGAGCAGTACTTC
>-|TRBV2|TRBJ2-7|-
CASRTEGSSYGQYF
TGTGCCAGCAGGACGGAGGGTAGCTCCTACGGGCAGTACTTC
>-|TRBV28|TRBJ1-1|few
CASSLYGTEAFF
TGTGCCAGCAGTTTATATGGCACTGAAGCTTTCTTT
>-|TRBV15|TRBJ1-6|once
CATSRASGNYNSPLHF
TGTGCCACCAGCAGGGCCTCAGGAAACTATAATTCACCCCTCCACTTT
>TRBD2|TRBV28|TRBJ2-3|-
CASYPREATDTQYF
TGTGCCAGCTATCCCCGGGAGGCCACAGATACGCAGTATTTT
>TRBD1|TRBV5-6|TRBJ2-5|-
CASSGPDRVETQYF
TGTGCCAGCAGCGGCCCCGACAGGGTAGAGACCCAGTACTTC
>TRBD1|TRBV7-8|TRBJ2-7|-
CASSPDRGGLRNEQYF
TGTGCCAGCAGCCCAGACAGGGGAGGATTAAGAAACGAGCAGTACTTC
>TRBD1|TRBV18|TRBJ1-3|-
CASSPGTGDAGNTIYF
TGTGCCAGCTCACCCGGGACAGGGGATGCGGGAAACACCATATATTTT
>-|TRBV19|TRBJ2-7|-
CASSIGKGSYEQYF
TGTGCCAGTAGTATTGGTAAAGGGTCCTACGAGCAGTACTTC
>-|TRBV7-9|TRBJ1-2|once
CASSLVRRTNYGYTF
TGTGCCAGCAGCTTAGTACGGCGGACGAACTATGGCTACACCTTC
>TRBD2|TRBV29-1|TRBJ2-2|once
CSVDGGRAPGELFF
TGCAGCGTTGACGGCGGGAGGGCCCCCGGGGAGCTGTTTTTT
>-|TRBV18|TRBJ1-3|-
CASSLPSTNTIYF
TGTGCCAGCTCACTTCCCTCAACGAACACCATATATTTT
>TRBD1|TRBV4-1|TRBJ2-3|-
CASSQAPDRGWADTQYF
TGCGCCAGCAGCCAAGCTCCGGACAGGGGGTGGGCAGATACGCAGTATTTT
>-|TRBV28|TRBJ2-7|-
CASSIKAYEQYF
TGTGCCAGCAGTATAAAAGCGTACGAGCAGTACTTC
>-|TRBV4-1|TRBJ2-1|-
CASSQLAQSSYNEQFF
TGCGCCAGCAGCCAACTAGCGCAGAGCTCCTACAATGAGCAGTTCTTC
>TRBD1|TRBV27|TRBJ1-5|-
CASSPQGAGNQPQHF
TGTGCCAGCAGTCCGCAGGGGGCTGGCAATCAGCCCCAGCATTTT
>-|TRBV4-1|TRBJ1-4|-
CASSQEGRNSATNEKLFF
TGCGCCAGCAGCCAAGAAGGCAGGAACTCCGCAACTAATGAAAAACTGTTTTTT
>-|TRBV28|TRBJ2-7|-
CASSTDSQGEQYF
TGTGCCAGCAGTACGGACAGTCAGGGGGAGCAGTACTTC
>-|TRBV5-1|TRBJ1-4|-
CASSFGGGEKLFF
TGCGCCAGCAGCTTCGGAGGGGGGGAAAAACTGTTTTTT
>-|TRBV9|TRBJ1-1|-
CASSSRVNTEAFF
TGTGCCAGCAGCTCGAGGGTGAACACTGAAGCTTTCTTT
>-|TRBV18|TRBJ2-7|-
CASSPSFGHNTYEQYF
TGTGCCAGCTCACCATCGTTCGGTCACAATACCTACGAGCAGTACTTC
>TRBD1|TRBV19|TRBJ1-5|-
CASSGGDRSLRPQHF
TGTGCCAGTAGTGGGGGGGACAGGTCCTTGCGGCCCCAGCATTTT
>TRBD1|TRBV19|TRBJ2-5|-
CASSAQGAKGETQYF
TGTGCCAGTAGTGCACAGGGGGCCAAAGGGGAGACCCAGTACTTC
>-|TRBV5-1|TRBJ1-6|-
CASSLEFVGDSPLHF
TGCGCCAGCAGCTTGGAATTTGTGGGAGATTCACCCCTCCACTTT
>TRBD1|TRBV28|TRBJ1-6|-
CASSITGRDSRDIPLHF
TGTGCCAGCAGTATTACGGGAAGGGACAGCCGGGACATTCCCCTCCACTTT
>-|TRBV10-2|TRBJ2-3|-
CASRGGGPRDTQYF
TGCGCCAGCAGGGGGGGCGGACCTCGGGATACGCAGTATTTT
>TRBD1|TRBV5-6|TRBJ1-5|-
CASSRYYRGRGQPQHF
TGTGCCAGCAGCCGGTACTACAGGGGGCGCGGGCAGCCCCAGCATTTT
>-|TRBV7-3|TRBJ2-3|-
CASSFQGVFTDTQYF
TGTGCCAGCAGCTTCCAAGGGGTTTTCACAGATACGCAGTATTTT
>-|TRBV7-2|TRBJ2-5|-
CASSFIWTSPEETQYF
TGTGCCAGCAGCTTCATCTGGACAAGCCCTGAAGAGACCCAGTACTTC
>-|TRBV7-9|TRBJ1-3|-
CASSTGESSGNTIYF
TGTGCCAGCAGCACCGGGGAAAGCTCTGGAAACACCATATATTTT
>-|TRBV28|TRBJ1-1|-
CASSQGPRNTEAFF
TGTGCCAGCAGTCAGGGCCCAAGGAACACTGAAGCTTTCTTT
>-|TRBV5-1|TRBJ2-5|-
CASSGSRSGTQETQYF
TGCGCCAGCAGCGGGTCCCGCTCCGGGACACAAGAGACCCAGTACTTC
>-|TRBV29-1|TRBJ1-3|once
CSVTGYGGNTIYF
TGCAGCGTTACAGGGTACGGTGGAAACACCATATATTTT
>-|TRBV5-1|TRBJ1-2|-
CASSSNPGSEGYTF
TGCGCCAGCAGCTCGAATCCAGGGTCCGAGGGCTACACCTTC
>-|TRBV5-6|TRBJ1-4|-
CASSFSRVTNEKLFF
TGTGCCAGCAGCTTTTCCAGGGTAACTAATGAAAAACTGTTTTTT
>-|TRBV19|TRBJ1-5|-
CASSIDLSVFGPQHF
TGTGCCAGTAGTATAGATCTATCCGTGTTCGGGCCCCAGCATTTT
>-|TRBV7-9|TRBJ1-2|-
CARTYGYTF
TGTGCCAGGACCTATGGCTACACCTTC
>-|TRBV19|TRBJ2-2|-
CASSRGAGETGELFF
TGTGCCAGTAGTAGGGGGGCAGGGGAAACCGGGGAGCTGTTTTTT
>-|TRBV5-1|TRBJ2-5|-
CASSLEEGKNKQYF
TGCGCCAGCAGCTTGGAAGAGGGTAAGAACAAGCAGTACTTC
>-|TRBV25-1|TRBJ1-6|-
CASSEYLGISSPLHF
TGTGCCAGCAGTGAATATCTAGGGATAAGTTCACCCCTCCACTTT
>TRBD1|TRBV28|TRBJ1-5|-
CASSSLLRDRNSNQPQHF
TGTGCCAGCAGTTCCCTCCTCCGGGACAGAAATAGCAATCAGCCCCAGCATTTT
>-|TRBV14|TRBJ2-4|-
CASSHSTLGVNIQYF
TGTGCCAGCAGCCATTCGACCCTGGGAGTGAACATTCAGTACTTC
>-|TRBV27|TRBJ1-1|-
CASSFFQNTEAFF
TGTGCCAGCAGTTTCTTCCAGAACACTGAAGCTTTCTTT
>-|TRBV19|TRBJ1-5|-
CASSIRGSTPQPQHF
TGTGCCAGTAGTATTCGGGGGTCGACCCCTCAGCCCCAGCATTTT
>-|TRBV5-1|TRBJ1-5|-
CASSLAGAGNQPQHF
TGCGCCAGCAGCTTGGCGGGGGCTGGCAATCAGCCCCAGCATTTT
>-|TRBV14|TRBJ1-2|-
CASSRSGFRRTYGYTF
TGTGCCAGCAGCCGATCCGGTTTCAGGAGGACCTATGGCTACACCTTC
>TRBD1|TRBV27|TRBJ1-3|once
CARLTRQGVRSGNTIYF
TGTGCCAGGTTAACCAGACAGGGGGTACGCTCTGGAAACACCATATATTTT
>TRBD1|TRBV29-1|TRBJ1-1|-
CSVEIWDSLTDEAFF
TGCAGCGTTGAAATTTGGGACAGCCTCACGGATGAAGCTTTCTTT
>-|TRBV28|TRBJ2-1|-
CASSITSLVGGLNEQFF
TGTGCCAGCAGTATCACCAGCCTGGTGGGGGGACTTAATGAGCAGTTCTTC
>-|TRBV5-4|TRBJ2-7|-
CASSLRPGDVEQYF
TGTGCCAGCAGCTTGAGGCCAGGGGATGTCGAGCAGTACTTC
>TRBD1|TRBV15|TRBJ2-7|-
CATSRGGQGGSYEQYF
TGTGCCACCAGCAGAGGCGGACAGGGGGGATCCTACGAGCAGTACTTC
>-|TRBV9|TRBJ2-7|-
CASSAPGRDYEQYF
TGTGCCAGCAGCGCCCCGGGACGGGATTACGAGCAGTACTTC